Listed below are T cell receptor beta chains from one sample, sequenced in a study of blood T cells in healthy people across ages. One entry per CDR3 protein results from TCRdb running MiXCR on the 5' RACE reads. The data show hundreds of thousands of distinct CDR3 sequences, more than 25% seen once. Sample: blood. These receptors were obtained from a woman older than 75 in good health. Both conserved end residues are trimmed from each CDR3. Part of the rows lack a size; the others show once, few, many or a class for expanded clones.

ASSPTGGENEQF | TRBV12-3/TRBV12-4 | many
ASSPTGDMSSYNSPLH | TRBV18 | NA
ASSQAMVAQETQY | TRBV3-1 | many
AAIETGSGANVLT | TRBV30 | few
ASSFGRGESPLH | TRBV11-1 | NA
ASSSASGGSYNEQY | TRBV28 | few
SVSTGTGAGSSGYT | TRBV29-1 | NA
ASSLNEQY | TRBV2 | many
ASSSTGSGEKLF | TRBV6-5 | many
ASSSRTGTTDTQY | TRBV7-6 | few
SAGYMGGRPY | TRBV20-1 | NA
SVEENNNQPQH | TRBV29-1 | many
SAAKQENNSPLH | TRBV20-1 | many
ATRDPTNEKRF | TRBV10-3 | NA
ASSANMVGEAF | TRBV5-1 | few
SARDRQHANYGYT | TRBV20-1 | NA
ASSQGQGRTLSGANVLT | TRBV5-1 | NA
AGSLASDGQPQH | TRBV7-2 | NA
ASSLGITASFDEQY | TRBV5-5 | many
ASSPPSGREQY | TRBV7-2 | NA
ASSSGLAGGQEQY | TRBV11-2 | few
AITSTDTQY | TRBV10-3 | once
ASSFYGLGEQY | TRBV7-2 | many
ASSKRLFASTDTQY | TRBV9 | many
ASSLGLWAGKF | TRBV7-9 | few
ASTLGGGYEQY | TRBV28 | many
ASSQQLSSYNEQF | TRBV12-3/TRBV12-4 | many
ASRPQGWDNSPLH | TRBV7-2 | few
ASSVQLQGNEQF | TRBV6-5 | NA
SAGLAGGKYEQY | TRBV20-1 | many
ASLNAMKLADTQY | TRBV2 | NA
ASSFTLTGVYGYT | TRBV7-2 | many
ATPVRADSGNTIY | TRBV7-9 | NA
ASSVKTDQPQH | TRBV9 | NA
SAPKDRSSYNSPLH | TRBV20-1 | NA
ASSWTPNTGGLF | TRBV6-4 | NA
ATSLDRDNYGYT | TRBV15 | few
ASSEVVQQNQPQH | TRBV2 | NA
SVGDSKAEQY | TRBV29-1 | many
ASSQDGGDQETQY | TRBV3-1 | NA
ASSYGGDGQPQH | TRBV6-5 | NA
ASSLSLSNQPQH | TRBV7-9 | few
ASSLPGQVYGYT | TRBV5-6 | many
ASSFREWFSSSYEQY | TRBV5-1 | NA
ASSIGQDTGELF | TRBV19 | NA
ASSPLTEYYEQY | TRBV5-1 | once
ASSLDSGGLTQY | TRBV11-2 | many